These 7 T cell receptor beta chains were sequenced from one sample in a study of cytomegalovirus exposure and HLA in healthy donors. The PCR ran on 60 Vbeta and 13 Jbeta primers. Sequencing used immunoSEQ multiplex PCR; TCRdb keeps in-frame clones, though not all of them. The table lists 100,000 to 120,000 clones, over 60% of them singletons, with 7.5% to 9% in the top ten. The sample taken for sequencing was PBMCs. The receptors were gathered from a middle-aged man in good health and CMV-seropositive.

The J gene is TRBJ2-1, the V gene TRBV5-6; 11 bases align to TRBD2. Germline V gene sequence: CDR1 SGHDT, CDR2 YYEEEE. This CDR3 comprises 16 residues. The V segment lost 1 base and the J segment 12 bases; nucleotides outside the gene matches: 12. The CDR3 DNA follows: TGTGCCAGCAGCTTGTGGGGTAGCGGGAGGGTACTGGGGCAGTTCTTC. The encoded protein is CASSLWGSGRVLGQFF.

The rearrangement links TRBV6-1 to TRBJ1-5; 8 bases are shared with TRBD1. Trimming took 3 bases from V and 4 from J; bases not matched to a gene: 5. The CDR3 length is 15 residues. The V gene's germline CDR1 is MNHNS and CDR2 SASEGT. CDR3 in DNA: TGTGCCAGCAGTGAGCGGCAGGGGGCAAATCAGCCCCAGCATTTT. Residues: CASSERQGANQPQHF.

The genes are TRBV18 and TRBJ1-1; perhaps TRBD1 as D (6 bases). The CDR3 runs 14 residues. V was shortened by 2 bases and J by 1 base, with 8 bases between the two germline ends. Germline loops: CDR1 KGHSH, CDR2 LQKENI. In nucleotides, the CDR3 is TGTGCCAGCTCACCAGACAGGACGAACACTGAAGCTTTCTTT. Translating gives CASSPDRTNTEAFF.

The J gene is TRBJ2-5, the V gene TRBV6-1; D might be TRBD2 (6 bases). The germline V gene encodes CDR1 MNHNS and CDR2 SASEGT. The CDR3 sequence is 16 residues long. Trimming took off 3 bases at V and 3 bases at J, with 17 bases between the two ends. The CDR3 DNA sequence: TGTGCCAGCAGTGACAATACCGGGACGGGAGAAGAGACCCAGTACTTC. As protein: CASSDNTGTGEETQYF.

The J gene is TRBJ2-5, the V gene TRBV5-1; 9 nucleotides match TRBD1. Germline CDR1 is SGHRS and CDR2 is YFSETQ. J was trimmed by 4 bases and V by 3 bases; bases with no gene match: 7. The CDR3 is 15 amino acids. CDR3 sequence reads: CASSSRTGDGETQYF. The CDR3 nucleotides are TGCGCCAGCAGCTCCAGGACAGGGGACGGAGAGACCCAGTACTTC. Full variable domain (missing parts from reference TRBV5-1 and TRBJ2-5): KAGVTQTPRYLIKTRGQQVTLSCSPISGHRSVSWYQQTPGQGLQFLFEYFSETQRNKGNFPGRFSGRQFSNSRSEMNVSTLELGDSALYLCASSSRTGDGETQYFGPGTRLLVL.

The chain couples TRBV4-1 to TRBJ2-4, with TRBD2 matching over 11 bases. The germline V gene encodes CDR1 MGHRA and CDR2 YSYEKL. The CDR3 contains 13 residues. Trimming took 10 bases from V and 12 from J; bases not matched to a gene: 11. CDR3 protein: CATPTSGRSSQYF. The CDR3 DNA follows: TGCGCCACCCCCACTAGCGGGAGAAGCAGTCAGTACTTC.

The J gene is TRBJ1-1, the V gene TRBV4-1; D uncertain. The CDR3 has 15 amino acids. The germline gives CDR1 MGHRA, CDR2 YSYEKL. Trimming pared 1 base from V and 1 base from J, leaving 10 bases between. The chain's CDR3 is CASSQVSLRNTEAFF. In DNA, the CDR3 is TGCGCCAGCAGCCAAGTATCGTTGAGGAACACTGAAGCTTTCTTT.